The clone carrying this TCR beta chain occurred a few times. The target antigen is unknown. This specimen belongs to a study of beta chain features in type 1 diabetes. Every donor had blood drawn once into heparin, around 100 mL on average. Study-wide points: Moderately but significantly shorter TCRB CDR3s were found in Type 1 diabetes patients in all four CD4+ subsets.

This CDR3 is built from 14 residues. Trimming left V 3 bases short and J 7 bases short, with 10 bases between. Germline V gene lookup returns CDR1 SEHNR and CDR2 FQNEAQ (reference sequence). The investigators reverse transcribed all of the isolated RNA, so they sequenced expressed TCRB transcripts. Here immunoSEQ multiplex PCR was the method, and the copy in TCRdb shows in-frame clones only, minus some. The sample includes some 160,000 clones, less than 9.5% seen only once; the top ten take about 2.1%. Sequenced input: central memory CD4+ T cells from blood. The chain employs TRBV7-9 and TRBJ1-6; the D is unclear. The clonotype comes from a woman younger than 30 in good health. DNA of the CDR3: TGTGCCAGCAGCTTGCAGGATAGGAATTCACCCCTCCACTTT. Amino acids: CASSLQDRNSPLHF. The full variable domain, completed using reference TRBV7-9 and TRBJ1-6, is DTGVSQNPRHKITKRGQNVTFRCDPISEHNRLYWYRQTLGQGPEFLTYFQNEAQLEKSRLLSDRFSAERPKGSFSTLEIQRTEQGDSAMYLCASSLQDRNSPLHFGNGTRLTVT.